This note documents a single T cell receptor beta chain sequence. This clonotype was detected many times. Its antigen specificity is not known. No clone much larger than this one lies a single base away; base qualities are absent. This record comes from a study of regulatory T cells in long-lasting Graves disease (dated by TCRdb to about 2021). With regard to the full study: Persistent Graves' disease meant more than 5 years of antithyroid drug treatment with TSH receptor autoantibodies that stayed positive. Patients with persistent Graves' disease were compared with patients with newly diagnosed Graves' disease using TCR sequencing and RNA sequencing of peripheral blood. The study was conducted in China and was registered as a clinical trial. A total of roughly 33 samples underwent TCR sequencing: around 13 from persistent and 20 from newly diagnosed Graves' disease patients. Persistent Graves' disease patients in the clinical cohort had taken antithyroid drugs for around 11 years on average.

Libraries came from multiplex PCR. The run used an Illumina HiSeq 4000. iRepertoire HTBI primers and Arm-PCR amplification of CDR3 regions were used to construct TCR beta libraries. Before sequencing, the PCR products went through gel purification. Per the source publication's procedure: Gene usage analysis of CDR3 amino acid clonotypes relied on the 60 to 65 TRBV and 15 or so TRBJ segments identified across samples. Filtered high-quality paired reads were merged into contigs using COPE and FqMerger. BLAST was used to align contigs to the IMGT TRBV, TRBD and TRBJ reference genes, and CDR3 was defined following IMGT. Any clonotype with a frequency above 0.1% was counted as a highly expanded clone. Shannon entropy was used to measure repertoire diversity, and the Gini coefficient was used to measure V-J evenness. A clonotype found in more than one individual was treated as public. TCRdb reprocessed the public reads (quality trimming at Q25 with fastp, clone calling with MiXCR) and kept in-frame beta chains. All rows with the same CDR3 protein become a single entry with the most common DNA and genes. None of the V and J calls come from the authors' own analysis; TCRdb made them. The table for this sample lists about 300,000 distinct CDR3 sequences; 22% of them were counted only once. The ten top clones hold approximately 53% of the sample.

What the authors observed across the whole study: Persistent disease showed preferential use of TRBV28, TRBJ1-2 and TRBJ2-5, whereas newly diagnosed disease favored TRBV20-1 and TRBJ2-1. Sequencing and analysis were limited to the TCR beta chain. The small sample size was acknowledged by the authors as a limitation that may reduce accuracy. Patients with persistent disease shared more public clonotypes (under 3,000) than newly diagnosed patients did (966). Peripheral blood alone was examined, since thyroid tissue, which constituted the primary lesion, could not be accessed. Persistent Graves' disease patients showed lower TCR Shannon entropy and fewer highly expanded clones than newly diagnosed patients, suggesting clonal expansion.

In the paper's terms, the time point label means: persistent/refractory GD, antithyroid drugs over 5 years with positive TRAb. RNA was extracted from PBMCs in TRIzol for both TCR sequencing and RNA sequencing. The diagnosis of Graves' disease followed American Thyroid Association guidelines. Patients were recruited from an endocrinology department in Xi'an, China. From each patient, around 8.3 milliliters of peripheral blood was collected into an EDTA anticoagulant tube. Ficoll Paque Plus density gradient separation was used to isolate PBMCs, and no additional T cell sorting was done. RNA quality was checked with an Agilent 2100 Bioanalyzer and agarose gel, and concentration with a NanoDrop 2000. The CDR3 runs 10 residues from the cysteine to the phenylalanine. The entry retains the CDR3 DNA only, 30 bases that are in frame from base 1. V lost 7 bases and J lost 5 bases; the stretch between them is 8 bases long. The germline V gene sets CDR1 to SQVTM and CDR2 to ANQGSEA.

The material sequenced was peripheral blood mononuclear cells (PBMCs), taken when the disease was refractory, from a patient treated with antithyroid drugs. The rearranged segments are TRBV29-1 and TRBJ2-5; the D gene cannot be resolved reliably. This TCR was sampled from a female donor with Graves disease. The CDR3 protein is CSANAETQYF. Here is the DNA: TGCAGCGCAAACGCGGAGACCCAGTACTTC.